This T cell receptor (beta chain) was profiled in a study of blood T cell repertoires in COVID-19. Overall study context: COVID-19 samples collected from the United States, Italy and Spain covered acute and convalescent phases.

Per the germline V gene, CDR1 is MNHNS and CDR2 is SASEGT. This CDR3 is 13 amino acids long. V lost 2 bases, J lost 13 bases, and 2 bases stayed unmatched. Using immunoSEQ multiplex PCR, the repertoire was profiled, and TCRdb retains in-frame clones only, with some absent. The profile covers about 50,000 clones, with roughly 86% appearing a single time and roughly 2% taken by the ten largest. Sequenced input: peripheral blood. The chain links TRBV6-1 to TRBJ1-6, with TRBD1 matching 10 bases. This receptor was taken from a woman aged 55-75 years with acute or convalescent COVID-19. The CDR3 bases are TGTGCCAGCAGTGAACGGGACAGGGGCCCCCTCCACTTT. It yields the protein CASSERDRGPLHF.